The 32 T cell receptor beta chains presented below share a single source sample, sequenced in a study of control samples from healthy donors and cancer patients. Profiling relied on immunoSEQ multiplex PCR, and the TCRdb table lists in-frame clones only, not all of them. The sample comprises some 130,000 clones, around nine tenths of which are singletons, and 4.5% to 7% rests with the top ten. The specimen sequenced was blood. The receptors shown here come from a man aged 18 to 30 in good health.

J is TRBJ1-4 and V is TRBV5-1, with 7 bases fitting TRBD1. Germline V gene sequence: CDR1 SGHRS, CDR2 YFSETQ. The trim removed 3 bases at V and 5 bases at J, leaving 4 bases unmatched. CDR3 length: 14 amino acids. CDR3 DNA sequence: TGCGCCAGCAGCTATACGGGACAGAATGAAAAACTGTTTTTT. Residues: CASSYTGQNEKLFF. The full variable domain, in which reference TRBV5-1 and TRBJ1-4 provide the parts outside the CDR3, is KAGVTQTPRYLIKTRGQQVTLSCSPISGHRSVSWYQQTPGQGLQFLFEYFSETQRNKGNFPGRFSGRQFSNSRSEMNVSTLELGDSALYLCASSYTGQNEKLFFGSGTQLSVL.

The chain uses TRBV29-1 and TRBJ2-7; D is undetermined. Trimming pared 4 bases from V and 0 bases from J, leaving 10 bases between. This CDR3 contains 13 residues. Germline V gene data show CDR1 as SQVTM and CDR2 as ANQGSEA. The CDR3 DNA reads as TGCAGCGTTGTCTGGCTTTCCTCCTACGAGCAGTACTTC. Protein sequence: CSVVWLSSYEQYF.

This clone is labeled medium-sized. The chain joins TRBV5-1 to TRBJ1-1; D not resolved. Germline V gives CDR1 SGHRS, CDR2 YFSETQ. The CDR3 runs 16 residues. The ends were cut back, 1 base at V and 1 base at J, with 14 bases in the middle. The CDR3 DNA reads TGCGCCAGCAGCTTGCTATCCCCTGCCTCGAACACTGAAGCTTTCTTT. Amino acid sequence: CASSLLSPASNTEAFF.

CDR3 DNA: TGTGCCAGCAGCCCTTACGTCGACACTGAAGCTTTCTTT. It translates to CASSPYVDTEAFF. The rearrangement uses TRBV7-9 and TRBJ1-1, with unresolved D. The CDR3 has 13 residues. V lost 5 bases, J lost 3 bases, and 10 bases lay in between. Germline CDR1 and CDR2: SEHNR and FQNEAQ (reference sequence).

The rearrangement joins TRBV6-6 to TRBJ1-2; no definite D call. CDR3 length: 15 amino acids. The ends were cut back, 2 bases at V and 2 bases at J, with 12 bases in the middle. CDR1 and CDR2 from the germline V gene are MNHNY and SVGAGI (reference sequence). The CDR3 DNA reads TGTGCCAGCAGTTACCTCCAGGCTTCCAACTATGGCTACACCTTC. Translated, it gives CASSYLQASNYGYTF.

J is TRBJ2-7 and V is TRBV11-1; possibly TRBD1 for D (6 bases). The germline V gene has CDR1 SGHAT and CDR2 FQDESV (reference sequence). The CDR3 consists of 13 residues. Trimming cost V 6 bases and J 6 bases, with 15 bases left between them. The CDR3 sequence: CASRWTESGEQYF. Here the CDR3 DNA reads TGTGCCAGCAGATGGACAGAGTCGGGCGAGCAGTACTTC.

The V and J genes are TRBV5-4 and TRBJ2-7; no clear D gene. This CDR3 region has 13 residues. With 0 bases removed from V and 3 bases from J, the gap between germline ends came to 7 bases. CDR1 and CDR2 from the germline V gene are SGHNT and YYREEE (reference sequence). The chain's CDR3 is CASSLDSLYEQYF. DNA of the CDR3: TGTGCCAGCAGCTTGGACAGCCTCTACGAGCAGTACTTC.

The chain recombines TRBV7-2 with TRBJ2-7; TRBD1 agrees at 7 bases. The CDR3 runs 15 residues. From germline, CDR1 is SGHTA and CDR2 FQGNSA. Trimming at V came to 6 bases and at J to 2 bases, leaving 10 bases not matched to a gene. The CDR3 coding sequence is TGTGCCAGCAGACAGATCCCGACAGGGACCTACGAGCAGTACTTC. The encoded protein is CASRQIPTGTYEQYF.

V usage is TRBV9 and J usage is TRBJ1-2, with D possibly TRBD1 on 6 matching bases. The V end lost 6 bases, the J end lost 4 bases, and 13 bases lay between the germline ends. The CDR3 totals 13 residues. Germline-derived CDR1 and CDR2 are SGDLS and YYNGEE. CDR3 nucleotide sequence: TGTGCCAGCACTCCGGGACACAGCTATGGCTACACCTTC. Translated: CASTPGHSYGYTF.

The gene calls are TRBV6-1 and TRBJ1-3; no clear D gene. Deletions cut 3 bases from V and 0 bases from J, with 12 bases between. This CDR3 spans 16 amino acids. Per germline, CDR1 MNHNS and CDR2 SASEGT. The CDR3 bases are TGTGCCAGCAGTGACCCTCGTGCCATCTCTGGAAACACCATATATTTT. This translates into CASSDPRAISGNTIYF.

This clone has more than one count but fewer than ten. V gene TRBV5-6 combines with J gene TRBJ2-5; TRBD1 agrees at 10 bases. With V trimmed by 3 bases and J by 5 bases, 4 bases remained unmatched. From germline, CDR1 is SGHDT and CDR2 YYEEEE. The length of the CDR3 is 14 residues. The CDR3 is CASSYADRGETQYF. The CDR3 DNA reads as TGTGCCAGCAGCTACGCGGACAGGGGGGAGACCCAGTACTTC.

The V gene is TRBV21-1, the J gene TRBJ2-7; the table's D gene call, TRBD2, was not cross checked with the DNA. TRBV21-1 is given as a pseudogene. There are 18 residues in the CDR3. The CDR3 sequence is CASSKSPGGSPSSYEQYF. As DNA, the CDR3 is TGTGCCAGCAGCAAATCCCCCGGTGGCTCACCTAGCTCCTACGAGCAGTACTTC.

The table lists this clone with a count of one. The V and J genes are TRBV25-1 and TRBJ2-7; 7 nucleotides agree with TRBD1. The CDR3 totals 11 residues. Germline CDR1 is MGHDK and CDR2 is SYGVNS. V was pared by 10 bases and J by 9 bases, with 9 bases of the junction left unmatched. The CDR3 bases are TGTGCCACACGGGACAGCCTCCGGCAGTACTTC. Translated, it gives CATRDSLRQYF.

This chain joins TRBV19 and TRBJ2-3, with 13 bases fitting TRBD2. The germline gives CDR1 LNHDA, CDR2 SQIVND (reference sequence). The junction had 11 bases not matched to a gene; V was cut back by 10 bases and J by 1 base. This CDR3 has 17 residues. The CDR3 loop is CANHTGLAGPGTDTQYF. DNA of the CDR3: TGTGCCAACCATACGGGACTAGCGGGGCCCGGCACAGATACGCAGTATTTT.

The chain links TRBV3-1 (or the pseudogene TRBV3-2) to TRBJ2-5; D assignment may be TRBD1 or TRBD2 (6 bases each). The CDR3 loop spans 14 amino acids. The V end was cut by 4 bases, the J end by 5 bases, with 14 bases between. Germline V gene lookup returns CDR1 LGHDT and CDR2 YNNKEL (reference sequence). CDR3 amino acids: CASSPLGGLETQYF. DNA of the CDR3: TGTGCCAGCAGCCCCTTAGGGGGGTTGGAGACCCAGTACTTC.

The table lists this clone with a count of one. The CDR3 nucleotides are TGTGCCAGTAGTATCGGGCACTCGAGTTGGTATGGCTACACCTTC. It translates to CASSIGHSSWYGYTF. The chain employs TRBV19 and TRBJ1-2; no firm D call. From germline, CDR1 is LNHDA and CDR2 SQIVND (reference sequence). V lost 3 bases to trimming and J lost 5 bases, with 16 bases between them. This CDR3 has 15 residues.

This clone appeared once. This chain links TRBV3-1 (or the pseudogene TRBV3-2) with TRBJ1-2; TRBD1 matches 9 bases. With V trimmed by 0 bases and J by 0 bases, 2 bases remained unmatched. Germline CDR1 LGHDT, CDR2 YNNKEL (reference sequence). The CDR3 runs to 16 residues. The CDR3 DNA is TGTGCCAGCAGCCAAGAGTACAGGGGGCCTAACTATGGCTACACCTTC. It is translated as CASSQEYRGPNYGYTF.

This chain connects TRBV30 to TRBJ2-3; D gene unclear. Between the trimmed V and J ends, which lost 0 bases and 12 bases, there was a span of 16 bases. The CDR3 runs 13 residues. Per germline, CDR1 GTSNPN and CDR2 SVGIG (reference sequence). The CDR3 DNA reads TGTGCCTGGAGTGTACGAGATGATAGTTCTCAGTATTTT. Protein sequence: CAWSVRDDSSQYF.

The chain combines TRBV4-1 with TRBJ2-1; the match to TRBD2 covers 13 bases. CDR1 MGHRA and CDR2 YSYEKL come from the germline V gene. The CDR3 is made up of 20 amino acids. The V and J ends lost 4 bases and 2 bases, in that order; junction bases with no gene match: 14. The CDR3 region has the DNA TGCGCCAGCAGCCCGTCATCCGGGACTAGCGGGGTTTCGACCTACAATGAGCAGTTCTTC. This sequence encodes CASSPSSGTSGVSTYNEQFF.

The rearrangement links TRBV6-1 to TRBJ2-7; 8 positions agree with TRBD2. The CDR3 runs to 16 residues. V was pared by 1 base and J by 0 bases, with 5 bases of the junction left unmatched. CDR1 MNHNS and CDR2 SASEGT come from the germline V gene. CDR3 coding DNA: TGTGCCAGCAGTGAAGGGGCTAGCGGGTCCTCCTACGAGCAGTACTTC. It yields the protein CASSEGASGSSYEQYF.

The sample holds one count of this clone. This rearrangement joins TRBV6-5 to TRBJ1-2; 7 nucleotides match TRBD1. Germline CDR1 is MNHEY and CDR2 is SVGAGI. V lost 6 bases and J lost 0; bases outside the gene matches: 7. The CDR3 covers 15 residues. The CDR3 spells CASRDQGESNYGYTF. As DNA, the CDR3 is TGTGCCAGCAGAGATCAGGGGGAGTCTAACTATGGCTACACCTTC.

V gene TRBV6-1 combines with J gene TRBJ1-1; tentatively, D is TRBD1 (5 bases). Trimming shortened V by 2 bases and J by 5 bases, and 9 bases separated the two germline ends. CDR1 MNHNS and CDR2 SASEGT come from the germline V gene. This CDR3 contains 13 residues. The DNA for the CDR3 is TGTGCCAGCAGTGAACAGGGTATGACTGAAGCTTTCTTT. Translation: CASSEQGMTEAFF.

The V gene is TRBV7-9, the J gene TRBJ2-1; TRBD2 might be the D (6 bases). Per the germline V gene, CDR1 is SEHNR and CDR2 is FQNEAQ (reference sequence). Trimming took off 4 bases at V and 8 bases at J, with 12 bases between the two ends. CDR3 length: 13 amino acids. CDR3 in DNA: TGTGCCAGCAGCTCCTGGAGGGGCGATGAGCAGTTCTTC. This translates into CASSSWRGDEQFF.

This chain links TRBV6-5 with TRBJ2-7, with TRBD1 matching over 7 bases. CDR1 and CDR2 (germline): MNHEY, SVGAGI. The CDR3 consists of 14 residues. V was pared by 6 bases and J by 5 bases, with 10 bases of the junction left unmatched. The CDR3 loop is CASRLTGSPHEQYF. CDR3 DNA: TGTGCCAGCAGATTGACAGGGAGTCCCCACGAGCAGTACTTC.

V and J are TRBV3-1 (or the pseudogene TRBV3-2) and TRBJ2-3; 7 bases match TRBD1. V was clipped by 1 base and J by 2 bases; unmatched bases: 3. The CDR3 extends over 15 amino acids. The germline V gene encodes CDR1 LGHDT and CDR2 YNNKEL (reference sequence). The CDR3 nucleotides read TGTGCCAGCAGCCAAGTACAGGGGCTCACAGATACGCAGTATTTT. This translates into CASSQVQGLTDTQYF.

This chain joins TRBV27 and TRBJ1-3, with D maybe TRBD1 (5 bases). There are 17 residues in the CDR3. Germline V lookup: CDR1 MNHEY, CDR2 SMNVEV (reference sequence). V shed 0 bases and J shed 0 bases, with 12 bases lying between them. The CDR3 loop reads CASSLSRQRNSGNTIYF. The DNA for the CDR3 is TGTGCCAGCAGTTTATCGAGACAGCGCAACTCTGGAAACACCATATATTTT.

V is TRBV19 and J is TRBJ2-1; 7 positions match TRBD1. In germline, CDR1 is LNHDA, CDR2 SQIVND (reference sequence). CDR3 length: 15 amino acids. Trimming at V came to 3 bases and at J to 3 bases, leaving 5 bases not matched to a gene. CDR3 loop: CASSMGTAIYNEQFF. The CDR3 DNA reads as TGTGCCAGTAGTATGGGGACAGCGATCTACAATGAGCAGTTCTTC.

This chain connects TRBV2 to TRBJ2-2; tentatively, D is TRBD1 (5 bases). V was trimmed by 4 bases and J by 2 bases, leaving 8 bases between them. Per the germline V gene, CDR1 is SNHLY and CDR2 is FYNNEI. The CDR3 runs 14 residues. CDR3 amino acids: CASSGGFNTGELFF. DNA of the CDR3: TGTGCCAGCAGTGGGGGCTTTAACACCGGGGAGCTGTTTTTT.

This rearrangement joins TRBV29-1 to TRBJ2-1, with D perhaps matching TRBD2 (6 bases). Germline CDR1 reads SQVTM; CDR2 reads ANQGSEA. V dropped 1 base and J dropped 9 bases, with 13 bases sitting between them. CDR3 length: 13 residues. The CDR3 reads CSVEARNGGEQFF. CDR3 sequence (DNA): TGCAGCGTTGAAGCGCGGAACGGGGGTGAGCAGTTCTTC.

In this sample, this clone turned up a few times. The chain employs TRBV27 and TRBJ1-3, with no clear D. This CDR3 has 18 amino acids. Germline V CDR1 and CDR2: MNHEY, SMNVEV (reference sequence). V was clipped by 2 bases and J by 0 bases, with 17 bases between them. The CDR3 reads CASSLQRPGWSSGNTIYF. As DNA, the CDR3 is TGTGCCAGCAGTTTACAACGACCGGGTTGGAGCTCTGGAAACACCATATATTTT.

This clone was counted a single time. The chain employs TRBV5-1 and TRBJ2-5; D is tentatively TRBD1 or TRBD2 (5 bases each). Germline-derived CDR1 and CDR2 are SGHRS and YFSETQ. Deletions cut 5 bases from V and 0 bases from J, with 11 bases between. The CDR3 spans 14 residues. CDR3 in amino acids: CASRGRADQETQYF. The CDR3 nucleotides are TGCGCCAGCAGGGGACGGGCTGACCAAGAGACCCAGTACTTC.

The chain recombines TRBV7-3 with TRBJ2-6; D gene ambiguous. CDR1 and CDR2 from the germline V gene are SGHTA and FQGTGA. The CDR3 runs to 17 residues. The germline V and J ends were trimmed by 1 base and 0 bases, with 10 bases remaining between them. The CDR3 nucleotides are TGTGCCAGCAGCTTAAGGGTCAGATCCTCTGGGGCCAACGTCCTGACTTTC. It specifies CASSLRVRSSGANVLTF. Full variable domain (outside the CDR3, taken from reference TRBV7-3 and TRBJ2-6): GAGVSQTPSNKVTEKGKYVELRCDPISGHTALYWYRQSLGQGPEFLIYFQGTGAADDSGLPNDRFFAVRPEGSVSTLKIQRTERGDSAVYLCASSLRVRSSGANVLTFGAGSRLTVL.